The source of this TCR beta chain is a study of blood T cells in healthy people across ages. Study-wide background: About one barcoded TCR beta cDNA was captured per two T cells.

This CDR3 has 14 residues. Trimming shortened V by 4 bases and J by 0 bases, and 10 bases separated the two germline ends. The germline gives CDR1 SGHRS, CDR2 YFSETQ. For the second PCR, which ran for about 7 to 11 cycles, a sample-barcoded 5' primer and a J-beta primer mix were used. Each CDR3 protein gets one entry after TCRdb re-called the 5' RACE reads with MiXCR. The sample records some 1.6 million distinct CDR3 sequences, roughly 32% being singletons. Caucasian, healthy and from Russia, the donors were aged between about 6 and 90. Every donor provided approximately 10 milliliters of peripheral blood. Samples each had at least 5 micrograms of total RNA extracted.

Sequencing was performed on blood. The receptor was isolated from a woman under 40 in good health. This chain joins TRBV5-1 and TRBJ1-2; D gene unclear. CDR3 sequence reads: CASSTGSTNYGYTF. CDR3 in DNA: TGCGCCAGCAGCACCGGGAGCACTAACTATGGCTACACCTTC.